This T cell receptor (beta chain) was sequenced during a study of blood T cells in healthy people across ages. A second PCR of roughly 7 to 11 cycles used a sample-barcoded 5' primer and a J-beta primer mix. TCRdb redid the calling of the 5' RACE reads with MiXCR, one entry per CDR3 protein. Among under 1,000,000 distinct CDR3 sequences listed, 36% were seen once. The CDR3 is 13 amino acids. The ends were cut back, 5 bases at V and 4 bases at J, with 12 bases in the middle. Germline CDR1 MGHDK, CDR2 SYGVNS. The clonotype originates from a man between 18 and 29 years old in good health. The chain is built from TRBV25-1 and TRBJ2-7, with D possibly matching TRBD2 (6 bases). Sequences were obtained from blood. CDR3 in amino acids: CASSTGGGYEQYF. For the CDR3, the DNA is TGTGCCAGCAGTACCGGGGGAGGTTACGAGCAGTACTTC.